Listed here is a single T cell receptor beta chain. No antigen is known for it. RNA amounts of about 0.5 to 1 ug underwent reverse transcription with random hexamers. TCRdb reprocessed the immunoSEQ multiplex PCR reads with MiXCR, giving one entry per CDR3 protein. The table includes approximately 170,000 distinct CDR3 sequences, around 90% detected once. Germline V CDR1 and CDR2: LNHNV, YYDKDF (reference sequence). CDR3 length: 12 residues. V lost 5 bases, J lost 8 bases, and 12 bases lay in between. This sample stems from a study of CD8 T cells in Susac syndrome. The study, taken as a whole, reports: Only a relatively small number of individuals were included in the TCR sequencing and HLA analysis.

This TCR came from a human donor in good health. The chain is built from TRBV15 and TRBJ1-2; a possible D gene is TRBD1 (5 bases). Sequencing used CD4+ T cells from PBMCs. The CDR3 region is CATSGAGEGYTF. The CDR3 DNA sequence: TGTGCCACCAGCGGGGCCGGGGAGGGCTACACCTTC.